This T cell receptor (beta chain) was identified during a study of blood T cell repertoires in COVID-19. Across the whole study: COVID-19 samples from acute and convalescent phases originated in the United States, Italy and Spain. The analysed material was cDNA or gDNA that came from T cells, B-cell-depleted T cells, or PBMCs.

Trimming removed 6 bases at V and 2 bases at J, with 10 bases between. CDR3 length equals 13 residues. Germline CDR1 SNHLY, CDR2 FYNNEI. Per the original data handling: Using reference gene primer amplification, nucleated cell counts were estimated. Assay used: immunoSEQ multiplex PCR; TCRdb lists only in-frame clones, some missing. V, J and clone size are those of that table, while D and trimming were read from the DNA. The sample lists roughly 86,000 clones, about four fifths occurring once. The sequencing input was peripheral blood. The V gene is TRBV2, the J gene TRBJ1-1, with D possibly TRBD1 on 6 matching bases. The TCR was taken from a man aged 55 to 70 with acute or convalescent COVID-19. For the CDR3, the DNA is TGTGCCAGCAGGGCGACAGGTAACACTGAAGCTTTCTTT. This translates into CASRATGNTEAFF. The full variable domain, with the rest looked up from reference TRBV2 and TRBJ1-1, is EPEVTQTPSHQVTQMGQEVILRCVPISNHLYFYWYRQILGQKVEFLVSFYNNEISEKSEIFDDQFSVERPDGSNFTLKIRSTKLEDSAMYFCASRATGNTEAFFGQGTRLTVV.